This TCR beta chain was observed in a study of T cells after yellow fever vaccination. Study conclusions and caveats: FACS-sorted repertoires could harbor abundant contaminating bulk-population clonotypes. Secondary responses were weaker yet peaked faster, day 5 versus 15. Post-booster repertoires contained most primary-vaccination clones again (roughly 96% CD4, less than 90% CD8).

This clonotype was observed many times. Its antigen is still unknown. V was trimmed by 7 bases and J by 0 bases, leaving 6 bases between them. The CDR3 covers 11 residues. Germline V gene data show CDR1 as DFQATT and CDR2 as SNEGSKA (reference sequence). MiXCR, applied by TCRdb to the 5' RACE reads, yields one record per CDR3 protein. The profile covers about 340,000 distinct CDR3 sequences, with 8.5% to 9% appearing a single time and roughly 17% taken by the ten largest. The chain carries TRBV20-1 and TRBJ1-2; D is unresolved. This clonotype originated in a young man who received the YFV17D yellow fever vaccine. The input for sequencing was PBMCs, taken on the day of the first yellow fever vaccination. The CDR3 sequence: CSVHANYGYTF. CDR3 in DNA: TGCAGTGTCCACGCTAACTATGGCTACACCTTC.